This T cell receptor (beta chain) was obtained from a study of Ad26.COV2.S vaccination and SARS-CoV-2 variants. Method: immunoSEQ multiplex PCR; TCRdb's copy keeps in-frame clones and lacks some. This sample has 300,000 to 350,000 clones, with around 88% found just once. This sample's treatment: roughly 19 received Ad26.COV2.S at low or high dose, single or two shots; roughly 5 received placebo; per-sample allocation not given. Samples came from day 63 after the first vaccine or placebo injection. CDR1 is MNHEY, CDR2 SVGAGI, per germline. This CDR3 contains 14 residues. The ends were cut back, 6 bases at V and 9 bases at J, with 15 bases in the middle.

The TCR comes from a person aged 18 to 65 who received the Ad26.COV2.S COVID-19 vaccine or a placebo. The chain combines TRBV6-5 with TRBJ1-6; tentative D call: TRBD1 (5 bases). The material sequenced was peripheral blood, taken in a trial of Ad26.COV2.S vaccine versus placebo. The CDR3 DNA reads TGTGCCAGCAGAGCAGCAGGGAGGGGTTCACCCCTCCACTTT. Protein product: CASRAAGRGSPLHF.